This T cell receptor (beta chain) was identified during a study of blood T cell repertoires in COVID-19 (dated by TCRdb to the early 2020s). Study-level background: Samples from collaborators originated in the United States, Italy and Spain and spanned both the acute and convalescent phases of COVID-19. The material from the prospective study consisted of cDNA or gDNA derived from T cells, B-cell-depleted T cells, or PBMCs. Deeply sampled blood TCRbeta repertoires from subjects exposed to, actively infected with, or recovered from COVID-19 were included in the dataset. The repertoires were made available in a free public database intended to serve as a resource for research on the immune response to SARS-CoV-2. Samples were obtained from the ongoing ImmuneRACE study (first 160 participants) and from some 1,300 subjects provided by 6 global collaborators. Sample metadata almost always included a de-identified subject ID, COVID-19 status, age in years and sex. Where available, HLA class I and class II types were taken from metadata supplied by the sample provider and were not determined by assay-based typing.

As regards this clone: The clone's antigen remains unknown. Base qualities were left out, and no much larger clone turns up one base away.

TCRbeta CDR3 regions were amplified from genomic DNA by means of the immunoSEQ Assay, a bias-controlled multiplex PCR. In the authors' own workflow: Within the assay, amplification of reference gene primers was used to estimate how many nucleated cells each sample contained. To quantify the absolute abundance of each unique TCRbeta CDR3 rearrangement, sequence reads were collapsed and filtered. For each sample, productive Simpson clonality was calculated as the square root of Simpson's diversity index over productive rearrangements. The source is immuneACCESS, and TCRdb retained only in-frame sequences with V and J called. Part of the clones is not carried over; for the studies checked, unresolved V genes explain less than half of this, and the remainder is unexplained. V, J and clone size are those of that table, while D and trimming were read from the DNA. Recorded for this sample are approximately 210,000 clones; 80% of them occurred a single time. The biggest ten clones account for under 4.5% of the sample.

Participants in the prospective study were enrolled through a virtual design, were aged about 18 to 90 years, and lived in 24 United States geographic areas. To assign participants to cohorts, the prospective study relied on clinical history that participants themselves reported in a screening survey and a study questionnaire. In the prospective study, whole blood, serum and a nasopharyngeal or oropharyngeal swab were collected from each participant by mobile phlebotomists. Participants in the prospective study had the option to provide additional blood draws and questionnaires over a roughly 2-month period. Prospective study blood samples were shipped either frozen or at room temperature before DNA extraction. Study-level results and caveats: The quantity of clinical and demographic metadata differed by source and by participant and was supplied without curation.

The germline V gene provides CDR1 SGHAT and CDR2 FQNNGV. From its cysteine to its phenylalanine, the CDR3 spans 14 amino acids. Only CDR3 DNA remains: 42 bases, in frame from the first base. Relative to germline, V is 5 bases shorter and J is 5 bases shorter, with 15 bases between their ends. Recombination connected TRBV11-2 to TRBJ1-1; matching of 6 bases hints at TRBD1 as the D gene. What was sequenced was PBMCs or T cells enriched from blood (not recorded which). The source is a man aged 30-40 years with acute COVID-19. The DNA sequence follows: TGTGCCAGCAGCCACTTACAGGGTGGGACTGAAGCTTTCTTT. The resulting protein is CASSHLQGGTEAFF. The CDR3 plus the reference TRBV11-2 and TRBJ1-1 genes for the other parts give the full variable domain: EAGVAQSPRYKIIEKRQSVAFWCNPISGHATLYWYQQILGQGPKLLIQFQNNGVVDDSQLPKDRFSAERLKGVDSTLKIQPAKLEDSAVYLCASSHLQGGTEAFFGQGTRLTVV.